This TCR beta chain was identified in a study of blood T cell repertoires in COVID-19. As for the study in general: Both acute and convalescent COVID-19 samples were obtained from the United States, Italy and Spain. The analysed material was cDNA or gDNA that came from T cells, B-cell-depleted T cells, or PBMCs.

V gave up 5 bases and J gave up 2 bases; unmatched junction bases: 11. The germline V gene encodes CDR1 MDHEN and CDR2 SYDVKM. The CDR3 contains 16 residues. In the original processing: The authors estimated nucleated cell counts from reference gene primer amplification. The method was immunoSEQ multiplex PCR; TCRdb's version includes in-frame clones alone and lacks a portion of them. V and J calls and clone size follow that table, whereas D and trimming were derived from the DNA. This table holds some 250,000 clones, approximately 83% found once. V usage is TRBV28 and J usage is TRBJ2-5, with TRBD1 identical over 7 bases. The source material was peripheral blood. This clonotype was obtained from a woman aged 80 or over with acute or convalescent COVID-19. Here the CDR3 reads CASSGGPAGGQETQYF. In DNA form, the CDR3 reads TGTGCCAGCAGTGGGGGTCCGGCAGGGGGTCAAGAGACCCAGTACTTC.